The sample holds a few counts of the clone carrying this T cell receptor beta chain. What it recognizes is unknown. The data belong to a study of early T cells in non-severe SARS-CoV-2 infection. On the study more broadly: Chains from this unsorted whole-blood bulk RNA could not be paired. Regarding the study as a whole: Reliance on VDJdb matching favored anti-spike CD8 responses; private and CD4 specificities were missed.

CDR1 is MNHEY and CDR2 is SMNVEV in the germline V gene (reference sequence). Trimming took 10 bases from V and 8 from J, leaving 12 bases between them. The CDR3 length is 11 residues. In the library, individual cDNA molecules carried attached unique molecular identifiers. TCRdb independently ran MiXCR on the 5' RACE reads; one entry per CDR3 protein. The repertoire consists of tens of thousands of distinct CDR3 sequences, with 5.5% to 7.5% occurring once and the leading ten covering roughly 7.8%. The specimen sequenced was whole blood. The rearrangement links TRBV27 to TRBJ2-4; no clear D gene. The receptor was derived from an adult who was a healthcare worker with PCR-confirmed SARS-CoV-2 infection or an uninfected control (not recorded which). As DNA, the CDR3 is TGTGCCACCGGGTATGGGGACATTCAGTACTTC. Its protein product is CATGYGDIQYF.